This T cell receptor (beta chain) was sequenced during a study of blood T cells in healthy people across ages. V was pared by 3 bases and J by 2 bases, with 12 bases between. The CDR3 totals 15 residues. Germline V gene sequence: CDR1 SGDLS, CDR2 YYNGEE. Together with a sample-barcoded 5' primer, a J-beta primer mix was included in a second PCR lasting about 6 to 11 cycles. Unique molecular identifiers of 12 random nucleotides labeled each cDNA. Researchers report that each sample yielded at least 2.5 million CDR3-containing paired-end reads. TCRdb processed the 5' RACE reads anew with MiXCR; each CDR3 protein has one entry. Altogether 980,000 or so distinct CDR3 sequences are present, around 48% being singletons, with the ten largest covering roughly 13%.

The TCR originated in a young man in good health. Sequencing used blood. The chain links TRBV9 to TRBJ1-5; tentatively, D is TRBD1 (5 bases). The CDR3, as DNA: TGTGCCAGCAGCGCCCTTGGGGCCGGCAATCAGCCCCAGCATTTT. Translating gives CASSALGAGNQPQHF.